The 30 T cell receptor beta chains below all came from one sample that was sequenced in a study of CXCR3 chemokines and chemotherapy response in bladder cancer. TCRdb itself ran the PCR reads through MiXCR, one entry per CDR3 protein. The sample lists 3,000 to 3,500 distinct CDR3 sequences; approximately 18% were seen once. This sample was taken from a patient whose treatment included neoadjuvant chemotherapy. All receptors come from a human donor with bladder cancer that did not respond to neoadjuvant chemotherapy.

By frequency in the sample, this clonotype is medium-sized. The chain combines TRBV5-5 with TRBJ2-3; 7 bases align to TRBD2. Germline V lookup: CDR1 SGHKS, CDR2 YYEKEE (reference sequence). The CDR3 sequence is 15 residues long. V lost 2 bases to trimming and J lost 1 base; unmatched junction nucleotides: 4. CDR3 loop: CASSFYAGGTDTQYF. The CDR3 DNA is TGTGCCAGCAGCTTCTATGCGGGGGGCACAGATACGCAGTATTTT.

This clonotype was seen many times. This chain connects TRBV29-1 to TRBJ1-3; D ambiguous. Germline CDR1 is SQVTM and CDR2 is ANQGSEA. CDR3 length: 14 amino acids. The V end was cut by 3 bases, the J end by 0 bases, with 9 bases between. CDR3 nucleotide sequence: TGCAGCGTTGACGCCGGCTTCTCTGGAAACACCATATATTTT. Encoded protein: CSVDAGFSGNTIYF.

This clonotype is categorized as large. V gene TRBV7-2 combines with J gene TRBJ2-2; D is uncertain. Germline V gives CDR1 SGHTA, CDR2 FQGNSA. This CDR3 has 14 residues. Trimming removed 5 bases from V and 4 bases from J, with 11 bases in between. CDR3 sequence: CASSQTKSTGELFF. Here the CDR3 DNA reads TGTGCCAGCAGCCAAACTAAGAGCACCGGGGAGCTGTTTTTT.

This clonotype was counted many times. The V and J genes are TRBV5-4 and TRBJ2-7; D is unclear. Germline CDR1 and CDR2: SGHNT and YYREEE (reference sequence). The CDR3 is 14 amino acids. The ends were cut back, 0 bases at V and 1 base at J, with 8 bases in the middle. CDR3 sequence (DNA): TGTGCCAGCAGCTTGGGTTTCCGGTCCTACGAGCAGTACTTC. This sequence encodes CASSLGFRSYEQYF.

In this sample, this clonotype is medium-sized (0.01 to 0.1%). This sequence joins TRBV18 and TRBJ2-1; TRBD1 matches 7 bases. The germline V gene encodes CDR1 KGHSH and CDR2 LQKENI. Germline trimming cut 3 bases from V and 7 bases from J; bases unmatched to any gene: 9. The CDR3 loop spans 15 amino acids. The CDR3 loop reads CASSPGDNRGNEQFF. Here the CDR3 DNA reads TGTGCCAGCTCACCTGGGGACAACAGGGGAAATGAGCAGTTCTTC.

The table lists this clonotype with many counts. The J gene is TRBJ2-1, the V gene TRBV20-1; no reliable D call. V was trimmed by 5 bases and J by 6 bases, leaving 5 bases between them. The CDR3 length is 10 residues. Germline CDR1 DFQATT, CDR2 SNEGSKA (reference sequence). The CDR3 DNA reads as TGCAGTGCTGACTTCAATGAGCAGTTCTTC. This codes for CSADFNEQFF.

The table lists this clonotype with many counts. The chain carries TRBV28 and TRBJ1-2; a weak D match, TRBD1 (6 bases). The CDR3 is 14 amino acids. Germline CDR1 and CDR2: MDHEN and SYDVKM. V shed 5 bases and J shed 4 bases, with 14 bases lying between them. In DNA form, the CDR3 reads TGTGCCAGCAGTAGACCCGGGACACTCTATGGCTACACCTTC. Its translation is CASSRPGTLYGYTF.

This clonotype was seen ten or more times. The rearrangement joins TRBV19 to TRBJ1-5, with D possibly being TRBD1 (6 bases). Trimming shortened V by 7 bases and J by 2 bases, and 15 bases separated the two germline ends. This CDR3 region has 15 residues. Germline V gene sequence: CDR1 LNHDA, CDR2 SQIVND (reference sequence). DNA for the CDR3: TGTGCCAGTATATCGGGGGGCGATGGCAATCAGCCCCAGCATTTT. This translates into CASISGGDGNQPQHF.

As concerns this clonotype: This probably arose from a read error, given a far larger clone one base away. The V call is TRBV6-1, the J call TRBJ2-5, with unresolved D. The germline V gene encodes CDR1 MNHNS and CDR2 SASEGT. Trimming shortened V by 8 bases and J by 11 bases, and 18 bases separated the two germline ends. The CDR3 is 12 amino acids. CDR3 DNA: TGTGCCAGCGAGCCAGTTCCCAATGAGCAGTACTTC. Translating it yields CASEPVPNEQYF.

Sample share makes this clonotype medium-sized (0.01 to 0.1%). The genes are TRBV6-2 or TRBV6-3 and TRBJ1-1; D is unclear. The CDR3 is 14 amino acids. Germline CDR1 and CDR2: MNHEY and SVGEGT. Deletions cut 4 bases from V and 4 bases from J, with 13 bases between. CDR3 protein: CASSSPPGSTEAFF. For the CDR3, the DNA is TGTGCCAGCAGTTCACCGCCGGGAAGCACTGAAGCTTTCTTT.

Regarding this clonotype: Mismatch with germline at one junction end may stem from a read error. V and J are TRBV9 and TRBJ2-7; 9 positions match TRBD2. The CDR3 has 15 amino acids. Germline loops: CDR1 SGDLS, CDR2 YYNGEE. CDR3 nucleotides: TGTGCCAGCAGCGTAGGGGTAGCGGGGGAGTACGATCAGTACTTC. It encodes CASSVGVAGEYDQYF.

This clonotype was seen at least ten times. The gene calls are TRBV6-6 and TRBJ1-5, with 7 positions matching TRBD1. The trim removed 7 bases at V and 6 bases at J, leaving 6 bases unmatched. Germline V gene sequence: CDR1 MNHNY, CDR2 SVGAGI (reference sequence). The CDR3 has 13 amino acids. The chain's CDR3 is CASTDRVGQPQHF. The CDR3 nucleotides read TGTGCCAGCACCGACAGGGTGGGTCAGCCCCAGCATTTT.

This rearrangement joins TRBV10-2 to TRBJ2-1; no definite D call. The CDR3 consists of 14 residues. The V and J ends lost 0 bases and 5 bases respectively, with 8 bases between them. In germline, CDR1 is WSHSY, CDR2 SAAADI. CDR3 DNA sequence: TGCGCCAGCAGTGAGTCGAATAGAGACAATGAGCAGTTCTTC. It encodes CASSESNRDNEQFF.

Within the sample, this clonotype is medium-sized. The V gene is TRBV6-2 or TRBV6-3, the J gene TRBJ1-1; tentatively, D is TRBD1 (5 bases). V was trimmed by 4 bases and J by 5 bases, leaving 14 bases between them. The CDR3 totals 14 residues. From germline, CDR1 is MNHEY and CDR2 SVGEGT. The CDR3 DNA follows: TGTGCCAGCAGTTTGCAGGGTTGGAGGACTGAAGCTTTCTTT. It codes for CASSLQGWRTEAFF.

This clonotype was counted many times. CDR3 residues: CASSDLTPYYNEQFF. The DNA for the CDR3 is TGTGCCAGCAGTGATTTGACCCCCTACTACAATGAGCAGTTCTTC. The V and J genes are TRBV25-1 and TRBJ2-1; D ambiguous. The germline V and J ends were trimmed by 3 bases and 3 bases, with 12 bases remaining between them. The CDR3 covers 15 residues. Germline CDR1 MGHDK, CDR2 SYGVNS.

This clonotype is medium-sized by share. The J gene is TRBJ2-3, the V gene TRBV27; D gene uncertain. Germline V lookup: CDR1 MNHEY, CDR2 SMNVEV (reference sequence). Trimming removed 6 bases at V and 1 base at J, with 5 bases between. The CDR3 loop spans 12 amino acids. The CDR3 sequence is CASSTGTDTQYF. The CDR3 bases are TGTGCCAGCAGCACCGGCACAGATACGCAGTATTTT.

By sample share, this clonotype is large. CDR3 in DNA: TGTGCCAGCAGTTACTCGAGAATTTCCCCGCCACGCAACACAGATACGCAGTATTTT. Amino acid sequence: CASSYSRISPPRNTDTQYF. This rearrangement joins TRBV6-2 or TRBV6-3 to TRBJ2-3; D ambiguous. Per the germline V gene, CDR1 is MNHEY and CDR2 is SVGEGT. V lost 0 bases to trimming and J lost 2 bases, with 21 bases between them. CDR3 length equals 19 residues.

In its sample, this clonotype ranks as medium-sized. The J gene is TRBJ2-3, the V gene TRBV7-2, with D maybe TRBD2 (6 bases). The length of the CDR3 is 16 residues. Looked up from germline, CDR1 is SGHTA and CDR2 is FQGNSA. Trimming cost V 5 bases and J 5 bases, with 20 bases left between them. DNA for the CDR3: TGTGCCAGCAGCATTGGAGCCGGGAGCTTCGGAGATACGCAGTATTTT. It encodes CASSIGAGSFGDTQYF.

This clonotype was counted ten times or more. The V gene is TRBV5-4, the J gene TRBJ2-1; tentative D call: TRBD2 (6 bases). Germline CDR1 reads SGHNT; CDR2 reads YYREEE (reference sequence). The CDR3 length is 14 residues. V shed 4 bases and J shed 8 bases, with 16 bases lying between them. The CDR3 DNA reads as TGTGCCAGCAGCGTCCGGGGGTATCGACATGAGCAGTTCTTC. It translates to CASSVRGYRHEQFF.

In its sample, this clonotype was seen many times. The chain combines TRBV5-5 with TRBJ1-2, with TRBD1 as a possible D gene (5 bases). The V end lost 4 bases, the J end lost 5 bases, and 12 bases lay between the germline ends. The CDR3 loop spans 13 amino acids. Germline CDR1 reads SGHKS; CDR2 reads YYEKEE (reference sequence). As DNA, the CDR3 is TGTGCCAGCAGCCCAGGAGGGGAATATGGCTACACCTTC. The encoded protein is CASSPGGEYGYTF.

This clonotype is labeled medium-sized. The chain is built from TRBV5-6 and TRBJ2-1; 7 bases fit TRBD2. Germline CDR1 is SGHDT and CDR2 is YYEEEE. V gave up 1 base and J gave up 14 bases; unmatched junction bases: 21. This CDR3 region has 17 residues. The CDR3 DNA reads as TGTGCCAGCAGCTTGAGGAGCGGGGCGCGGGTCTATAGCAATGAGTTCTTC. It specifies CASSLRSGARVYSNEFF.

This clonotype was seen ten or more times. The chain joins TRBV12-5 to TRBJ2-5, with 11 bases identical to TRBD2. The CDR3 has 22 amino acids. Germline V gene lookup returns CDR1 LGHNT and CDR2 FRNRAP. J was trimmed by 4 bases and V by 1 base; bases with no gene match: 23. This CDR3 is CASGLDPKGLAGGLVVRETQYF. The CDR3 DNA follows: TGTGCTAGTGGTTTGGACCCCAAAGGGCTAGCGGGGGGTCTTGTGGTTCGAGAGACCCAGTACTTC.

By share, this clonotype ranks as medium-sized. The chain carries TRBV15 and TRBJ2-2; D is unclear. V was pared by 7 bases and J by 9 bases, with 9 bases between. CDR1 LNHNV and CDR2 YYDKDF come from the germline V gene (reference sequence). The CDR3 contains 11 residues. CDR3 amino acids: CATNFGRELFF. In DNA form, the CDR3 reads TGTGCCACCAATTTCGGCCGGGAGCTGTTTTTT.

At least ten counts were recorded for this clonotype. The chain links TRBV11-1 to TRBJ2-3; a weak D match, TRBD1 (6 bases). Trimming shortened V by 3 bases and J by 6 bases, and 19 bases separated the two germline ends. CDR3 size: 16 residues. Germline V gene sequence: CDR1 SGHAT, CDR2 FQDESV (reference sequence). CDR3 coding DNA: TGTGCCAGCAGCTTTGGGGACCGGGACACCGAGGATACGCAGTATTTT. Its translation: CASSFGDRDTEDTQYF.

This clonotype is categorized as medium-sized. The chain employs TRBV5-6 and TRBJ1-6; 10 nucleotides match TRBD1. This CDR3 has 15 amino acids. Trimming cost V 4 bases and J 10 bases; bases outside gene matches: 8. Germline CDR1 is SGHDT and CDR2 is YYEEEE. In nucleotides, the CDR3 is TGTGCCAGCAGCGTCTACGGGACAGGGGAATCACCCCTCCACTTT. It codes for CASSVYGTGESPLHF.

This clonotype came up many times. The rearrangement joins TRBV6-5 to TRBJ1-1; D is uncertain. Trimming pared 3 bases from V and 5 bases from J, leaving 13 bases between. The CDR3 runs 14 residues. The germline V gene has CDR1 MNHEY and CDR2 SVGAGI. Here the CDR3 reads CASSYGRRGTEAFF. CDR3 bases: TGTGCCAGCAGTTATGGGAGAAGAGGGACTGAAGCTTTCTTT.

This clonotype was counted ten times or more. This chain connects TRBV20-1 to TRBJ2-1, with D perhaps matching TRBD2 (6 bases). V was shortened by 5 bases and J by 8 bases, with 22 bases between the two germline ends. The CDR3 has 15 residues. Germline V CDR1 and CDR2: DFQATT, SNEGSKA (reference sequence). The CDR3 DNA follows: TGCAGTGCTTGTTTTAGCGCGGGGAAGGCTTATGAGCAGTTCTTC. Its protein product is CSACFSAGKAYEQFF.

About this clonotype itself: A far larger clone is only one base removed, so a read error is likely. V usage is TRBV13 and J usage is TRBJ1-2, with D unresolved. The germline V and J ends were trimmed by 6 bases and 0 bases, with 17 bases remaining between them. CDR3 length equals 16 residues. In germline, CDR1 is PRHDT, CDR2 FYEKMQ (reference sequence). CDR3 residues: CASRRDGEPANYGYTF. DNA for the CDR3: TGTGCCAGCAGGCGCGACGGGGAGCCAGCTAACTATGGCTACACCTTC. Full variable domain (outside the CDR3, taken from reference TRBV13 and TRBJ1-2): AAGVIQSPRHLIKEKRETATLKCYPIPRHDTVYWYQQGPGQDPQFLISFYEKMQSDKGSIPDRFSAQQFSDYHSELNMSSLELGDSALYFCASRRDGEPANYGYTFGSGTRLTVV.

In this sample, this clonotype is medium-sized. The chain carries TRBV6-5 and TRBJ1-4; D is perhaps TRBD1 (5 bases). CDR3 length: 17 amino acids. CDR1 MNHEY and CDR2 SVGAGI come from the germline V gene. V lost 5 bases and J 7 bases, leaving 23 bases between the germline ends. The chain's CDR3 is CASSLIGATGLGEKLFF. The DNA of the CDR3 is TGTGCCAGCAGTCTCATTGGGGCGACCGGGCTTGGTGAAAAACTGTTTTTT.

This clonotype qualifies as medium-sized. The rearrangement links TRBV19 to TRBJ2-3, with D possibly being TRBD1 (5 bases). This CDR3 spans 14 amino acids. V was trimmed by 7 bases and J by 1 base, leaving 12 bases between them. CDR1 and CDR2 (germline): LNHDA, SQIVND (reference sequence). CDR3 nucleotides: TGTGCCAGTAAGACGACGACAGGCACAGATACGCAGTATTTT. Translation gives CASKTTTGTDTQYF.